These 10 T cell receptor beta chains originate from one sample sequenced in a study of T cells after yellow fever vaccination. TCRdb itself ran the 5' RACE reads through MiXCR, one entry per CDR3 protein. The sample contains some 550,000 distinct CDR3 sequences, roughly 21% of which appear only once. Specimen: PBMCs, collected 15 days after the yellow fever booster vaccination. The origin of the receptors is a man aged 30 to 45 who received the YFV17D yellow fever vaccine.

The rearrangement uses TRBV20-1 and TRBJ2-3; D not resolved. Looked up from germline, CDR1 is DFQATT and CDR2 is SNEGSKA (reference sequence). V lost 6 bases, J lost 0 bases, and 13 bases lay in between. The CDR3 length is 14 residues. CDR3 sequence (DNA): TGCAGTGCCAAGGGCTATCCTAGCACAGATACGCAGTATTTT. Translation gives CSAKGYPSTDTQYF.

This rearrangement joins TRBV5-6 to TRBJ2-3; 16 nucleotides match TRBD2. Per germline, CDR1 SGHDT and CDR2 YYEEEE. V trimming: 2 bases; J trimming: 2 bases; junction bases outside the gene matches: 2. The CDR3 sequence is 17 residues long. CDR3 loop: CASSFGTSGRATDTQYF. CDR3 bases: TGTGCCAGCAGCTTTGGGACTAGCGGGAGGGCCACAGATACGCAGTATTTT.

V is TRBV7-9 and J is TRBJ2-5; 9 nucleotides align to TRBD2. Trimming took 8 bases from V and 4 from J; bases not matched to a gene: 8. The CDR3 loop spans 14 amino acids. Germline V CDR1 and CDR2: SEHNR, FQNEAQ (reference sequence). This CDR3 reads CASGRGTSTETQYF. CDR3 DNA sequence: TGTGCCAGCGGACGCGGGACTAGCACAGAGACCCAGTACTTC.

This sequence joins TRBV6-2 or TRBV6-3 and TRBJ2-7, with D unresolved. This CDR3 has 12 amino acids. The V and J ends lost 6 bases and 7 bases respectively, with 13 bases between them. Per germline, CDR1 MNHEY and CDR2 SVGEGT. The CDR3 region is CASREQLREQYF. The CDR3 DNA reads as TGTGCCAGCAGAGAACAACTACGGGAGCAGTACTTC.

This clonotype has at least ten counts. CDR3 residues: CASTSQAGETEAFF. In nucleotides, the CDR3 is TGTGCCAGCACCTCCCAGGCAGGAGAAACTGAAGCTTTCTTT. This chain connects TRBV11-2 to TRBJ1-1; D not resolved. V was trimmed by 7 bases and J by 5 bases, leaving 17 bases between them. This CDR3 is built from 14 residues. CDR1 and CDR2 (germline): SGHAT, FQNNGV.

This rearrangement joins TRBV25-1 to TRBJ2-7; D is perhaps TRBD1 (5 bases). The CDR3 is 15 amino acids. Germline loops: CDR1 MGHDK, CDR2 SYGVNS. Trimming took 2 bases from V and 0 from J, leaving 11 bases between them. The CDR3 region has the DNA TGTGCCAGCAGTGAAGCCCAGGGCCTCTCCTACGAGCAGTACTTC. Translated: CASSEAQGLSYEQYF.

The V and J genes are TRBV12-3 or TRBV12-4 and TRBJ2-7; 9 nucleotides agree with TRBD2. The trim removed 0 bases at V and 3 bases at J, leaving 9 bases unmatched. The CDR3 contains 17 residues. DNA for the CDR3: TGTGCCAGCAGTTTAGCGTTAAGGACTAGCGCCCACTACGAGCAGTACTTC. The encoded protein is CASSLALRTSAHYEQYF.

The rearrangement uses TRBV6-2 or TRBV6-3 and TRBJ2-2; TRBD2 might be the D (5 bases). V was shortened by 2 bases and J by 4 bases, with 14 bases between the two germline ends. CDR1 and CDR2 from the germline V gene are MNHEY and SVGEGT. The CDR3 length is 16 residues. The CDR3 spells CASSYTPRDRTGELFF. The DNA for the CDR3 is TGTGCCAGCAGTTACACCCCCCGGGATCGCACCGGGGAGCTGTTTTTT.

This chain uses TRBV24-1 with TRBJ2-3; TRBD1 or TRBD2 may be the D gene (6 bases each). This CDR3 has 16 residues. V was trimmed by 2 bases and J by 2 bases, leaving 13 bases between them. The germline V gene encodes CDR1 KGHDR and CDR2 SFDVKD. The chain's CDR3 is CATSDSEGVNTDTQYF. The CDR3 DNA reads TGTGCCACCAGTGATTCGGAGGGGGTGAACACAGATACGCAGTATTTT.

This chain links TRBV6-2 or TRBV6-3 with TRBJ1-6; possible D gene TRBD1, 5 bases. Germline-derived CDR1 and CDR2 are MNHEY and SVGEGT. Trimming left V 2 bases short and J 0 bases short, with 14 bases between. The CDR3 is made up of 18 amino acids. The CDR3 here is CASSYLAGLSSYNSPLHF. CDR3 nucleotide sequence: TGTGCCAGCAGTTACCTCGCGGGACTGAGCTCCTATAATTCACCCCTCCACTTT.